This entry lists 30 T cell receptor beta chains sequenced from one sample in a study of blood T cell repertoires in COVID-19. TCRdb's copy holds only in-frame clones and misses some; the assay was immunoSEQ multiplex PCR. The repertoire holds roughly 53,000 clones, with approximately 90% as singletons. The sample consisted of peripheral blood. These receptors came from a human donor in a cohort sampled during active COVID-19.

V gene TRBV7-6 combines with J gene TRBJ2-4; D possibly corresponds to TRBD2 (6 bases). The V and J ends lost 5 bases and 0 bases respectively, with 14 bases between them. In germline, CDR1 is SGHVS, CDR2 FNYEAQ. The CDR3 length is 16 residues. The CDR3 loop reads CASSPLGSLAKNIQYF. The CDR3 nucleotides read TGTGCCAGCAGCCCACTCGGGAGTCTAGCCAAAAACATTCAGTACTTC.

This clone was detected only a few times. The V and J genes are TRBV27 and TRBJ2-2; no clear D gene. Trimming took 3 bases from V and 5 from J, leaving 10 bases between them. The CDR3 is made up of 14 amino acids. From germline, CDR1 is MNHEY and CDR2 SMNVEV (reference sequence). The CDR3 sequence: CASSFGFRTGELFF. The CDR3 DNA reads as TGTGCCAGCAGTTTCGGGTTCCGAACCGGGGAGCTGTTTTTT.

This chain connects TRBV6-5 to TRBJ2-1, with D possibly matching TRBD2 (5 bases). Germline V gives CDR1 MNHEY, CDR2 SVGAGI. Trimming pared 6 bases from V and 7 bases from J, leaving 19 bases between. There are 15 residues in the CDR3. The CDR3: CASRFMEVGINEQFF. CDR3 sequence (DNA): TGTGCCAGCAGATTCATGGAGGTAGGAATAAATGAGCAGTTCTTC.

V and J are TRBV28 and TRBJ1-1; perhaps TRBD1 as D (6 bases). V was shortened by 8 bases and J by 3 bases, with 16 bases between the two germline ends. The CDR3 has 14 residues. Germline V lookup: CDR1 MDHEN, CDR2 SYDVKM. In nucleotides, the CDR3 is TGTGCCAGCTACAGGGCTTATCGCGACACTGAAGCTTTCTTT. Its translation is CASYRAYRDTEAFF.

J is TRBJ2-1 and V is TRBV3-1 (or the pseudogene TRBV3-2); 11 bases fit TRBD2. V gave up 1 base and J gave up 5 bases; unmatched junction bases: 4. From germline, CDR1 is LGHDT and CDR2 YNNKEL (reference sequence). The CDR3 runs to 16 residues. In DNA form, the CDR3 reads TGTGCCAGCAGCCAAGCCGGGACTAGCGGAAACAATGAGCAGTTCTTC. As protein: CASSQAGTSGNNEQFF.

This clone was picked up a small number of times. The J gene is TRBJ2-7, the V gene TRBV4-2; 9 bases agree with TRBD2. With V trimmed by 0 bases and J by 4 bases, 7 bases remained unmatched. The germline gives CDR1 LGHNA, CDR2 YNFKEQ. The CDR3 length is 16 residues. CDR3 amino acids: CASSQDRSGRFYEQYF. The CDR3 DNA reads TGTGCCAGCAGCCAAGATCGAAGCGGGAGGTTTTACGAGCAGTACTTC.

The rearrangement joins TRBV12-3 or TRBV12-4 to TRBJ2-7; D possibly corresponds to TRBD1 (6 bases). V was pared by 1 base and J by 7 bases, with 11 bases between. The CDR3 totals 13 residues. CDR3 amino acids: CASSLDRVGEQYF. For the CDR3, the DNA is TGTGCCAGCAGTTTAGACAGGGTAGGAGAGCAGTACTTC.

The V gene is TRBV24-1, the J gene TRBJ2-1; possibly TRBD2 for D (6 bases). Trimming left V 4 bases short and J 5 bases short, with 17 bases between. The CDR3 sequence is 16 residues long. In germline, CDR1 is KGHDR, CDR2 SFDVKD. CDR3 bases: TGTGCCACCAGTGACGAAACGGGAGCCCCGGACAATGAGCAGTTCTTC. Its protein product is CATSDETGAPDNEQFF.

This clone was observed a single time. This chain connects TRBV4-2 to TRBJ1-2; D perhaps matches TRBD1 (6 bases). CDR1 is LGHNA and CDR2 is YNFKEQ in the germline V gene. V was trimmed by 3 bases and J by 4 bases, leaving 15 bases between them. The CDR3 is 15 residues long. The CDR3 bases are TGTGCCAGCAGCCAGTACGAACAGGGATTCTATGGCTACACCTTC. This encodes CASSQYEQGFYGYTF.

V usage is TRBV10-3 and J usage is TRBJ1-1, with D perhaps TRBD1 (5 bases). Germline V CDR1 and CDR2: ENHRY, SYGVKD. CDR3 size: 13 residues. V lost 6 bases and J 4 bases, leaving 12 bases between the germline ends. CDR3 sequence: CAISGGPFTEAFF. As DNA, the CDR3 is TGTGCCATCAGCGGGGGACCGTTCACTGAAGCTTTCTTT.

CDR3 loop: CASSSGDSYEQYF. The CDR3 DNA reads TGTGCCAGCAGTTCCGGAGACTCCTACGAGCAGTACTTC. The V and J genes are TRBV6-2 or TRBV6-3 and TRBJ2-7; D is ambiguous. Trimming pared 4 bases from V and 0 bases from J, leaving 7 bases between. Looked up from germline, CDR1 is MNHEY and CDR2 is SVGEGT. This CDR3 is 13 amino acids long.

The chain joins TRBV5-1 to TRBJ2-6, with D perhaps matching TRBD1 (6 bases). The germline V gene encodes CDR1 SGHRS and CDR2 YFSETQ. This CDR3 region has 18 residues. The ends were cut back, 4 bases at V and 0 bases at J, with 17 bases in the middle. CDR3 nucleotides: TGCGCCAGCAGCCTTTCACCCGGACAGTACTCTGGGGCCAACGTCCTGACTTTC. Its protein product is CASSLSPGQYSGANVLTF.

The J gene is TRBJ2-3, the V gene TRBV2; 7 nucleotides line up with TRBD2. Germline loops: CDR1 SNHLY, CDR2 FYNNEI. The CDR3 loop spans 12 amino acids. The J segment lost 11 bases and the V segment lost 6 bases, leaving 8 bases of the junction unmatched. CDR3 sequence (DNA): TGTGCCAGCAGGGGGGGGGTGCGCGAGCAGTATTTT. Its protein product is CASRGGVREQYF.

The chain employs TRBV5-1 and TRBJ2-1; weak D call: TRBD1 (6 bases). The V gene's germline CDR1 is SGHRS and CDR2 YFSETQ. V was clipped by 4 bases and J by 9 bases, with 11 bases between them. There are 12 residues in the CDR3. As DNA, the CDR3 is TGCGCCAGCAGCCTCAAGGGGGTTGAGCAGTTCTTC. This translates into CASSLKGVEQFF. Full variable domain (outside the CDR3, taken from reference TRBV5-1 and TRBJ2-1): KAGVTQTPRYLIKTRGQQVTLSCSPISGHRSVSWYQQTPGQGLQFLFEYFSETQRNKGNFPGRFSGRQFSNSRSEMNVSTLELGDSALYLCASSLKGVEQFFGPGTRLTVL.

This clone showed up just once. The chain couples TRBV15 to TRBJ2-3; 8 nucleotides align to TRBD2. The germline CDR1 and CDR2 sequences are LNHNV and YYDKDF (reference sequence). This CDR3 comprises 17 residues. Losses at the gene ends were 1 base for V and 1 base for J; bases not matched to a gene: 7. The CDR3 sequence is CATSRGQSGRGTDTQYF. In nucleotides, the CDR3 is TGTGCCACCAGCAGAGGACAGAGCGGGAGAGGCACAGATACGCAGTATTTT.

The rearrangement joins TRBV5-1 to TRBJ1-2, with 10 bases identical to TRBD1. V gave up 0 bases and J gave up 6 bases; unmatched junction bases: 2. CDR3 length equals 14 residues. From germline, CDR1 is SGHRS and CDR2 YFSETQ. The CDR3 DNA follows: TGCGCCAGCAGCTTGGCGGGGACAGGGGATGGCTACACCTTC. Translating it yields CASSLAGTGDGYTF.

Here the CDR3 reads CASSQGQGSETQYF. The CDR3 DNA is TGTGCCAGCTCGCAGGGACAGGGGTCAGAGACCCAGTACTTC. The chain uses TRBV18 and TRBJ2-5; 10 positions agree with TRBD1. Per germline, CDR1 KGHSH and CDR2 LQKENI. The CDR3 is 14 residues long. V lost 6 bases to trimming and J lost 4 bases; unmatched junction nucleotides: 5.

The chain couples TRBV6-2 or TRBV6-3 to TRBJ2-5; a possible D gene is TRBD1 (7 bases). The CDR3 sequence is 16 residues long. The V end was cut by 4 bases, the J end by 7 bases, with 22 bases between. CDR1 and CDR2 (germline): MNHEY, SVGEGT. Here the CDR3 reads CASSFRTGPGGATQYF. The CDR3 DNA sequence: TGTGCCAGCAGTTTCCGGACAGGCCCCGGGGGTGCGACCCAGTACTTC.

The gene calls are TRBV6-5 and TRBJ2-2; D gene unclear. The CDR3 is made up of 13 amino acids. Per germline, CDR1 MNHEY and CDR2 SVGAGI. The germline V and J ends were trimmed by 6 bases and 8 bases, with 13 bases remaining between them. The DNA of the CDR3 is TGTGCCAGCAGCAGTTCCTCATGGGGGGAGCTGTTTTTT. Residues: CASSSSSWGELFF.

The chain joins TRBV2 to TRBJ1-5, with D possibly TRBD1 on 5 matching bases. V lost 4 bases and J 0 bases, leaving 10 bases between the germline ends. Germline CDR1 reads SNHLY; CDR2 reads FYNNEI. This CDR3 is 15 amino acids long. In DNA, the CDR3 is TGTGCCAGCAGTGCGCAACAGGTTAGCAATCAGCCCCAGCATTTT. Translated, it gives CASSAQQVSNQPQHF. The full variable domain, in which reference TRBV2 and TRBJ1-5 provide the parts outside the CDR3, is EPEVTQTPSHQVTQMGQEVILRCVPISNHLYFYWYRQILGQKVEFLVSFYNNEISEKSEIFDDQFSVERPDGSNFTLKIRSTKLEDSAMYFCASSAQQVSNQPQHFGDGTRLSIL.

The V gene is TRBV7-3, the J gene TRBJ2-2, with TRBD2 as a possible D gene (6 bases). Trimming removed 3 bases from V and 0 bases from J, with 17 bases in between. This CDR3 spans 18 amino acids. Germline V CDR1 and CDR2: SGHTA, FQGTGA. CDR3 DNA: TGTGCCAGCAGCTTTCTCCCCTTAGGAGGGGCGAACACCGGGGAGCTGTTTTTT. Translated, it gives CASSFLPLGGANTGELFF.

The rearrangement links TRBV10-1 to TRBJ1-2; D might be TRBD1 (5 bases). The CDR3 is 16 residues long. Germline V gene data show CDR1 as WNHNN and CDR2 as SYGVQD (reference sequence). Trimming cost V 4 bases and J 4 bases, with 19 bases left between them. The DNA of the CDR3 is TGCGCCAGCAGTGGGGACTGGGACCCCGACGGCTATGGCTACACCTTC. Translated: CASSGDWDPDGYGYTF.

This rearrangement joins TRBV6-5 to TRBJ1-2; possible D gene TRBD1, 5 bases. Trimming removed 6 bases from V and 7 bases from J, with 18 bases in between. This CDR3 spans 14 amino acids. Germline CDR1 reads MNHEY; CDR2 reads SVGAGI. The CDR3, as DNA: TGTGCCAGCAGACGGGACTCCAGGGTGGGTGGCTACACCTTC. Amino acids: CASRRDSRVGGYTF.

V is TRBV10-1 and J is TRBJ2-1, with D possibly matching TRBD1 (6 bases). Trimming removed 4 bases at V and 3 bases at J, with 16 bases between. The CDR3 contains 16 residues. In germline, CDR1 is WNHNN, CDR2 SYGVQD (reference sequence). CDR3 sequence (DNA): TGCGCCAGCAGTGGGACCGGACAGTTGTTCTACAATGAGCAGTTCTTC. The encoded protein is CASSGTGQLFYNEQFF.

This chain joins TRBV6-1 and TRBJ1-1; 7 bases match TRBD1. The CDR3 contains 18 residues. With 3 bases clipped from V and 7 bases from J, the junction kept 20 bases outside the gene matches. In germline, CDR1 is MNHNS, CDR2 SASEGT. The CDR3: CASSDIKSRQGARDEAFF. DNA for the CDR3: TGTGCCAGCAGTGACATAAAAAGTAGACAGGGTGCGAGGGATGAAGCTTTCTTT.

V gene TRBV14 combines with J gene TRBJ2-7; the match to TRBD2 covers 7 bases. Germline assignment: CDR1 SGHDN and CDR2 FVKESK. The CDR3 consists of 16 residues. V gave up 4 bases and J gave up 3 bases; unmatched junction bases: 12. The DNA of the CDR3 is TGTGCCAGCAGCCCCGTGGGGCTAGCGGCTTTCTACGAGCAGTACTTC. The encoded protein is CASSPVGLAAFYEQYF.

V gene TRBV10-3 combines with J gene TRBJ2-2, with D possibly matching TRBD1 (6 bases). V was trimmed by 0 bases and J by 4 bases, leaving 12 bases between them. Per the germline V gene, CDR1 is ENHRY and CDR2 is SYGVKD. The CDR3 is 16 residues long. CDR3 amino acids: CAISESVGQRTGELFF. Written as DNA, the CDR3 is TGTGCCATCAGTGAGTCAGTAGGACAGCGCACCGGGGAGCTGTTTTTT.

This clone has ten or more counts. The rearrangement links TRBV19 to TRBJ2-6; D might be TRBD2 (6 bases). This CDR3 has 15 amino acids. Germline V gene data show CDR1 as LNHDA and CDR2 as SQIVND (reference sequence). The germline V and J ends were trimmed by 3 bases and 1 base, with 7 bases remaining between them. The CDR3 bases are TGTGCCAGTAGTATTGGGGGGTCTGGGGCCAACGTCCTGACTTTC. Protein: CASSIGGSGANVLTF.

This rearrangement joins TRBV2 to TRBJ1-5; 7 nucleotides line up with TRBD1. Germline lookup yields CDR1 SNHLY and CDR2 FYNNEI. V lost 8 bases to trimming and J lost 4 bases; unmatched junction nucleotides: 5. The length of the CDR3 is 13 residues. For the CDR3, the DNA is TGTGCCAGCCACGACAGGGTGAATCAGCCCCAGCATTTT. Translation: CASHDRVNQPQHF.

This clone showed up just once. The chain joins TRBV7-6 to TRBJ1-6; 9 nucleotides line up with TRBD1. The CDR3 sequence is 18 residues long. V lost 2 bases and J lost 7; bases outside the gene matches: 12. Germline CDR1 reads SGHVS; CDR2 reads FNYEAQ. The CDR3, as DNA: TGTGCCAGCAGCTTAACTATGGAAACCGGGACAGGGAATTCACCCCTCCACTTT. Translation: CASSLTMETGTGNSPLHF. The full variable domain, its missing parts supplied by reference TRBV7-6 and TRBJ1-6, is GAGVSQSPRYKVTKRGQDVALRCDPISGHVSLYWYRQALGQGPEFLTYFNYEAQQDKSGLPNDRFSAERPEGSISTLTIQRTEQRDSAMYRCASSLTMETGTGNSPLHFGNGTRLTVT.